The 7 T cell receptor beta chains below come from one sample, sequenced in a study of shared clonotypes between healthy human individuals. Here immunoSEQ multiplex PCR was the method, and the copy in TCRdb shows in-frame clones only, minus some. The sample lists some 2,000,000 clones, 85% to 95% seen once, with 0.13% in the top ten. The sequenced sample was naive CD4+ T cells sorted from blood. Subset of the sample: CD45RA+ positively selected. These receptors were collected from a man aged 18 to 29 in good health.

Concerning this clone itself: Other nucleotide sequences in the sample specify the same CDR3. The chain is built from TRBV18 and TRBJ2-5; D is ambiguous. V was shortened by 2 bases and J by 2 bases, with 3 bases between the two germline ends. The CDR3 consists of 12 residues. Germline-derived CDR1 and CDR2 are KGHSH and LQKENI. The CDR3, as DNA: TGTGCCAGCTCACCAGCTCAAGAGACCCAGTACTTC. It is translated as CASSPAQETQYF.

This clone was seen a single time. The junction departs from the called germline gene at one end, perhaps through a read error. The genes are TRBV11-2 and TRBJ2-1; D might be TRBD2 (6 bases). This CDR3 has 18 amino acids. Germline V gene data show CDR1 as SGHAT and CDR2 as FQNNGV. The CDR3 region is CASSLDSLGGPSSVQQFF. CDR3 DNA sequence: TGTGCCAGCAGCCTAGACTCACTAGGAGGGCCGAGCTCAGTTCAGCAGTTCTTC.

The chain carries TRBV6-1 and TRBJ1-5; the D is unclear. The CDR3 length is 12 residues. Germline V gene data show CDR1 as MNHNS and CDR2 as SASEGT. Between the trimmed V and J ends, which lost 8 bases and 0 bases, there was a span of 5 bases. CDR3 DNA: TGTGCCAGCGGGAATAGCAATCAGCCCCAGCATTTT. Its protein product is CASGNSNQPQHF.

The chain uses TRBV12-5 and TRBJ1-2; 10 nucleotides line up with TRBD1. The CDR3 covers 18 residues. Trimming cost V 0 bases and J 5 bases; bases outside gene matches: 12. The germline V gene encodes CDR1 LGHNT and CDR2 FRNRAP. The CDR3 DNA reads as TGTGCTAGTGGTTTGGTACTGTTCGACAGGGGGCGCAAATATGGCTACACCTTC. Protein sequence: CASGLVLFDRGRKYGYTF.

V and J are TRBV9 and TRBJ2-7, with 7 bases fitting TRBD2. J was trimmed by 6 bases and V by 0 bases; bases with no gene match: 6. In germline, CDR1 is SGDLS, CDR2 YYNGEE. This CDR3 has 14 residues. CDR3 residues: CASSVGFSSGEQYF. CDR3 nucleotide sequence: TGTGCCAGCAGCGTAGGGTTCTCTAGCGGCGAGCAGTACTTC.

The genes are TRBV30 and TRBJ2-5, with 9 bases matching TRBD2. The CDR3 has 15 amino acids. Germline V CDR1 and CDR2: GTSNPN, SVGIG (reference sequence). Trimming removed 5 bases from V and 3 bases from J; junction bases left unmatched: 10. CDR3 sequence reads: CAWGTGLAGKETQYF. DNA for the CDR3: TGTGCCTGGGGGACGGGACTAGCCGGTAAAGAGACCCAGTACTTC.

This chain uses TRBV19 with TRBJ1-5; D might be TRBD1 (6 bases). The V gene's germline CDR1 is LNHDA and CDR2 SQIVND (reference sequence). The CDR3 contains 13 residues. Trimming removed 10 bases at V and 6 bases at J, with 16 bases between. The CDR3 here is CATRAGGGQPQHF. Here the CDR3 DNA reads TGTGCCACTAGGGCTGGAGGGGGTCAGCCCCAGCATTTT.